This T cell receptor beta chain was documented in a study of cytomegalovirus exposure and HLA in healthy donors. At the level of the study: Most genotyped donors, about 81% of 300 to 400, had Caucasian-associated genetic ancestry.

Germline CDR1 reads SGHRS; CDR2 reads YFSETQ. This CDR3 is 15 amino acids long. V was trimmed by 1 base and J by 3 bases, leaving 11 bases between them. PCR primers comprised 60 Vbeta and 13 Jbeta primers. Method: immunoSEQ multiplex PCR; TCRdb's copy keeps in-frame clones and lacks some. The sample gives approximately 100,000 clones, under 80% of which show up once; roughly 6% is in the top ten. Worth noting for this clone: The antigen remains unidentified. This sample also contains other DNA sequences that code for the same CDR3.

Study findings and constraints: Analysis performed later showed TCR beta chains linked to HLA being more clonally expanded than equally common others. The number of N-insertions in an Asian-associated ancestry cluster was reportedly below the 666-donor mean in a later analysis. As a later analysis revealed, most CMV-associated TCR beta chains appeared HLA-restricted.

The receptor was derived from a woman aged 50 to 60 in good health and CMV-seropositive. The sample consisted of PBMCs. J is TRBJ1-5 and V is TRBV5-1; maybe TRBD1 (5 bases). As DNA, the CDR3 is TGCGCCAGCAGCTTGACCGGGACTTTCAATCAGCCCCAGCATTTT. It specifies CASSLTGTFNQPQHF.